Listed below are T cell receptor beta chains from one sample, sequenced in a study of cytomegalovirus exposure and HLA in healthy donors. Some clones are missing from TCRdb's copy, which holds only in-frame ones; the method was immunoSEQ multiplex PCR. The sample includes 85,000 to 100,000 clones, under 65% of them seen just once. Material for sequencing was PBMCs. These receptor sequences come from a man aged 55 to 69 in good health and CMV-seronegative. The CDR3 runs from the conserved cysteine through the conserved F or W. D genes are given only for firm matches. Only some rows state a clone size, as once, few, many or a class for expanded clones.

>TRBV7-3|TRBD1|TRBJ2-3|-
CASQGDSTDTQYF
TGTGCCAGTCAGGGGGACAGCACAGATACGCAGTATTTT
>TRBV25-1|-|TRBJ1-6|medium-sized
CASSKRSHYNSPLHF
TGTGCCAGCTCTAAGAGATCTCACTATAATTCACCCCTCCACTTT
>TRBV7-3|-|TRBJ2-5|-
CASSLSSGEETQYF
TGTGCCAGCAGCTTAAGTTCGGGGGAAGAGACCCAGTACTTC
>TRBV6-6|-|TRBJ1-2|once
CASSPGNYGYTF
TGTGCCAGCAGCCCGGGTAACTATGGCTACACCTTC
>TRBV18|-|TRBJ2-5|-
CASSPVTGTLKETQYF
TGTGCCAGCTCACCAGTCACCGGGACTCTTAAAGAGACCCAGTACTTC
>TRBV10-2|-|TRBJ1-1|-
CASSEGQLVSAFF
TGCGCCAGCAGTGAGGGACAGTTGGTCTCGGCTTTCTTT
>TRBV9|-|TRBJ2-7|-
CASSVGGLPPYEQYF
TGTGCCAGCAGCGTCGGCGGACTCCCCCCCTACGAGCAGTACTTC
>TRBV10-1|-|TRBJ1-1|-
CASSEGGGRTEAFF
TGCGCCAGCAGTGAGGGGGGGGGAAGGACTGAAGCTTTCTTT
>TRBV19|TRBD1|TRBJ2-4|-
CASSRGQGAKNIQYF
TGTGCCAGTAGTAGGGGACAGGGGGCCAAAAACATTCAGTACTTC
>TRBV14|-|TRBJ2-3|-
CASSQGWLQKDTQYF
TGTGCCAGCAGCCAAGGTTGGCTACAGAAAGATACGCAGTATTTT
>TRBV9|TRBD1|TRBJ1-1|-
CASSVLTGANTEAFF
TGTGCCAGCAGCGTGTTGACAGGGGCCAACACTGAAGCTTTCTTT
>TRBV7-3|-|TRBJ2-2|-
CASSQGGPGELFF
TGTGCCAGCAGCCAGGGGGGCCCCGGGGAGCTGTTTTTT
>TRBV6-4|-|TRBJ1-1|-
CASSVGENTEAFF
TGTGCCAGCAGTGTGGGAGAGAACACTGAAGCTTTCTTT
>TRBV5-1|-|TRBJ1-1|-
CASSPWAGEITEAFF
TGCGCCAGCAGTCCCTGGGCGGGGGAGATCACTGAAGCTTTCTTT
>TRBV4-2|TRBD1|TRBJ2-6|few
CASSSRQGSGANVLTF
TGTGCCAGCAGCTCGCGACAGGGCTCTGGGGCCAACGTCCTGACTTTC
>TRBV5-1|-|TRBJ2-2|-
CASSLNQDGELFF
TGCGCCAGCAGCTTGAATCAGGACGGGGAGCTGTTTTTT
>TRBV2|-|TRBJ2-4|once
CASSLQGSTSRILAKNIQYF
TGTGCCAGCAGTCTCCAGGGGTCGACTAGCCGAATCCTAGCCAAAAACATTCAGTACTTC
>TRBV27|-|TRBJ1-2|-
CASSKTGSNYGYTF
TGTGCCAGCAGTAAAACAGGTTCTAACTATGGCTACACCTTC
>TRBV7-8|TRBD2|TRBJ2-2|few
CASSSHLPGLARPGELFF
TGTGCCAGCAGCTCTCATCTACCGGGACTAGCGAGACCCGGGGAGCTGTTTTTT
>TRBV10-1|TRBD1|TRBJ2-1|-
CASRPGTGSNEQFF
TGCGCCAGCAGACCCGGGACAGGGTCCAATGAGCAGTTCTTC
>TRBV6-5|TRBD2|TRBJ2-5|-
CASSGTSGSETQYF
TGTGCCAGCAGCGGGACTAGCGGGTCGGAGACCCAGTACTTC
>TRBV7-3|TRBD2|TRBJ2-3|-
CASSLMDGGGLDYTDTQYF
TGTGCCAGCAGCTTAATGGACGGCGGGGGACTAGACTACACAGATACGCAGTATTTT
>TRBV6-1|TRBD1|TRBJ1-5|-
CASSRTGGGNQPQHF
TGTGCCAGCAGTCGGACAGGGGGCGGCAATCAGCCCCAGCATTTT
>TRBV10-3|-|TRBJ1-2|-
CAISESASNYGYTF
TGTGCCATCAGTGAGTCGGCAAGTAACTATGGCTACACCTTC
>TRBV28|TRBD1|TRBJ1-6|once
CASSPDRGHSPLHF
TGTGCCAGCAGCCCTGACAGGGGGCACTCACCCCTCCACTTT
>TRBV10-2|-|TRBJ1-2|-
CASSASNYGYTF
TGCGCCAGCAGTGCTTCCAACTATGGCTACACCTTC
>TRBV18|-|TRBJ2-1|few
CASSPVSVALDEQFF
TGTGCCAGCTCACCTGTTTCGGTAGCGTTAGATGAGCAGTTCTTC
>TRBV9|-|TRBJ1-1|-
CASSAVNTEAFF
TGTGCCAGCAGCGCAGTGAACACTGAAGCTTTCTTT
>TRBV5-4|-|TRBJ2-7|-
CASSPGLLNYEQYF
TGTGCCAGCAGCCCGGGACTGCTAAACTACGAGCAGTACTTC
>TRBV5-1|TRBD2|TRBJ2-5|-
CASSLRTSGGAYQETQYF
TGCGCCAGCAGCTTACGGACTAGCGGGGGGGCGTACCAAGAGACCCAGTACTTC